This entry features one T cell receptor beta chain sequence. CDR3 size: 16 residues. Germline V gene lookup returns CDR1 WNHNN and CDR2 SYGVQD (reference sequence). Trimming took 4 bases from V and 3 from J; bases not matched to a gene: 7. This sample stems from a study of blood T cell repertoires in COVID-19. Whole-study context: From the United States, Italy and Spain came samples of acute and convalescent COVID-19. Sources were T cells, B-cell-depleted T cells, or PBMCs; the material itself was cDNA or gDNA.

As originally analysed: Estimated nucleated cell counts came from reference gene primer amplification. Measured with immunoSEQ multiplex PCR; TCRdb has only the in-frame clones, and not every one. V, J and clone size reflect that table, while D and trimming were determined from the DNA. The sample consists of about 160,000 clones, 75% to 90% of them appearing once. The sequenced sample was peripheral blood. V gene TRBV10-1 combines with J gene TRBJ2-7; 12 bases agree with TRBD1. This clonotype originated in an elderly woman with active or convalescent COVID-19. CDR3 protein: CASSGTGTGGFYEQYF. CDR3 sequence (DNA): TGCGCCAGCAGTGGGACCGGGACAGGGGGCTTCTACGAGCAGTACTTC.